Listed here are 14 T cell receptor beta chains from one sample, sequenced in a study of cytomegalovirus exposure and HLA in healthy donors. The PCR ran on 60 Vbeta and 13 Jbeta primers. Generated by immunoSEQ multiplex PCR, the TCRdb table keeps only in-frame clones and is missing some. Of hundreds of thousands of clones listed, 70% to 90% are singletons. Sequencing input: PBMCs. The receptors originated from a girl aged 2-10 years in good health and CMV-seronegative.

This rearrangement joins TRBV10-1 to TRBJ2-1; 15 bases align to TRBD2. Germline-derived CDR1 and CDR2 are WNHNN and SYGVQD (reference sequence). After removal of 4 bases from V and 0 bases from J, the junction contained 4 bases not matched to a gene. The CDR3 length is 18 residues. CDR3 sequence (DNA): TGCGCCAGCAGTGTCGGACTAGCGGGGGGGTTCTCCTACAATGAGCAGTTCTTC. Translated: CASSVGLAGGFSYNEQFF.

The rearrangement joins TRBV10-1 to TRBJ2-2; the D gene is possibly TRBD2 (6 bases). V shed 6 bases and J shed 1 base, with 12 bases lying between them. Germline V CDR1 and CDR2: WNHNN, SYGVQD (reference sequence). This CDR3 region has 15 residues. CDR3 protein: CASRAGTGNTGELFF. CDR3 in DNA: TGCGCCAGCAGGGCGGGGACGGGGAACACCGGGGAGCTGTTTTTT.

This rearrangement joins TRBV6-1 to TRBJ2-1, with 7 bases lining up with TRBD2. The CDR3 covers 14 residues. Looked up from germline, CDR1 is MNHNS and CDR2 is SASEGT. With 4 bases clipped from V and 8 bases from J, the junction kept 8 bases outside the gene matches. As DNA, the CDR3 is TGTGCCAGCAGTGCGAGGCTTGGGAGGGATGAGCAGTTCTTC. Its translation is CASSARLGRDEQFF.

V and J are TRBV25-1 and TRBJ2-7; D may be TRBD1 (7 bases). The CDR3 spans 12 residues. V was cut by 4 bases and J by 8 bases, with 12 bases left in between. The V gene's germline CDR1 is MGHDK and CDR2 SYGVNS. CDR3: CASSGGTAKQYF. The DNA of the CDR3 is TGTGCCAGCAGTGGCGGGACAGCAAAGCAGTACTTC.

This clone was recorded only once. The V gene is TRBV19, the J gene TRBJ1-3; 7 bases line up with TRBD1. The J segment lost 0 bases and the V segment lost 2 bases, leaving 13 bases of the junction unmatched. Germline V gene sequence: CDR1 LNHDA, CDR2 SQIVND (reference sequence). The CDR3 consists of 19 residues. CDR3 DNA: TGTGCCAGTAGTATACTGATCCGGGACAGAGTTTTCTCTGGAAACACCATATATTTT. Amino acid sequence: CASSILIRDRVFSGNTIYF.

J is TRBJ2-7 and V is TRBV7-8, with a possible D match to TRBD2 (6 bases). From germline, CDR1 is SGHVS and CDR2 FQNEAQ. CDR3 length: 15 amino acids. V was cut by 0 bases and J by 2 bases, with 11 bases left in between. This CDR3 reads CASSLAPGSPYEQYF. In nucleotides, the CDR3 is TGTGCCAGCAGCTTAGCCCCCGGGAGCCCCTACGAGCAGTACTTC.

This rearrangement joins TRBV19 to TRBJ1-5; D gene ambiguous. Germline loops: CDR1 LNHDA, CDR2 SQIVND (reference sequence). V lost 3 bases, J lost 0 bases, and 9 bases lay in between. The CDR3 runs to 15 residues. This chain's CDR3 is CASSIYGYSNQPQHF. In nucleotides, the CDR3 is TGTGCCAGTAGTATCTACGGTTATAGCAATCAGCCCCAGCATTTT.

The chain recombines TRBV29-1 with TRBJ2-3; no reliable D call. Trimming removed 4 bases at V and 4 bases at J, with 6 bases between. Germline CDR1 SQVTM, CDR2 ANQGSEA. This CDR3 spans 11 amino acids. CDR3 bases: TGCAGCGTTGTCCCCGCAGATACGCAGTATTTT. It translates to CSVVPADTQYF.

The J gene is TRBJ1-1, the V gene TRBV6-5, with TRBD1 as a possible D gene (5 bases). Trimming took off 5 bases at V and 3 bases at J, with 13 bases between the two ends. CDR3 length equals 14 residues. Germline assignment: CDR1 MNHEY and CDR2 SVGAGI. The CDR3, as DNA: TGTGCCAGCAGTGTACGGGGGGAGCACACTGAAGCTTTCTTT. Protein sequence: CASSVRGEHTEAFF.

V usage is TRBV19 and J usage is TRBJ2-7; 10 nucleotides match TRBD2. V was pared by 3 bases and J by 1 base, with 3 bases of the junction left unmatched. This CDR3 comprises 15 residues. The V gene's germline CDR1 is LNHDA and CDR2 SQIVND (reference sequence). The CDR3 DNA reads TGTGCCAGTAGTATCGGACTAGCGGTTTCCTACGAGCAGTACTTC. This codes for CASSIGLAVSYEQYF.

This rearrangement joins TRBV13 to TRBJ2-5; perhaps TRBD1 as D (6 bases). The CDR3 loop spans 14 amino acids. Germline CDR1 is PRHDT and CDR2 is FYEKMQ (reference sequence). Trimming shortened V by 5 bases and J by 3 bases, and 13 bases separated the two germline ends. CDR3 residues: CASSPGPGEETQYF. CDR3 sequence (DNA): TGTGCCAGCAGCCCGGGGCCAGGGGAAGAGACCCAGTACTTC.

CDR3 bases: TGCGCCAGCAGTGTAGCGGGTGTCACCGGGGAGCTGTTTTTT. Translation: CASSVAGVTGELFF. The J gene is TRBJ2-2, the V gene TRBV10-1; 7 nucleotides line up with TRBD2. The CDR3 length is 14 residues. V was pared by 4 bases and J by 4 bases, with 3 bases of the junction left unmatched. CDR1 and CDR2 (germline): WNHNN, SYGVQD (reference sequence).

The genes are TRBV5-1 and TRBJ2-7; 14 positions match TRBD2. The V and J ends lost 4 bases and 6 bases, in that order; junction bases with no gene match: 12. CDR3 length: 17 residues. The germline V gene encodes CDR1 SGHRS and CDR2 YFSETQ. The CDR3 reads CASSGLTSGRAFGEQYF. CDR3 sequence (DNA): TGCGCCAGCAGCGGACTGACTAGCGGGAGGGCCTTTGGCGAGCAGTACTTC.

The chain employs TRBV19 and TRBJ2-7, with TRBD2 as a possible D gene (6 bases). Germline V gene sequence: CDR1 LNHDA, CDR2 SQIVND (reference sequence). The CDR3 has 15 residues. With 1 base removed from V and 2 bases from J, the gap between germline ends came to 12 bases. CDR3 amino acids: CASSIAEGGPYEQYF. Written as DNA, the CDR3 is TGTGCCAGTAGTATAGCGGAGGGTGGGCCCTACGAGCAGTACTTC.